The rows below give T cell receptor beta chains drawn from one sample of a study of cytomegalovirus exposure and HLA in healthy donors. Here immunoSEQ multiplex PCR was the method, and the copy in TCRdb shows in-frame clones only, minus some. The data show tens of thousands of clones, more than 70% seen once. The source material was PBMCs. The receptors here all came from a male donor in good health and CMV-seropositive. Each CDR3 is given with its conserved first and last residue. D genes are given only for firm matches. For some rows the clone size is stated as once, few or many, or as a class when expanded; others skip it.

>TRBV7-8|-|-|TRBJ1-1
TGTGCCAGCAGCTCCCCCCAGGGGTTTTTGAACACTGAAGCTTTCTTT
CASSSPQGFLNTEAFF
>TRBV5-6|TRBD2|few|TRBJ2-1
TGTGCCAGCAGCTTGGGCTGGGGGGGGAGCAATGAGCAGTTCTTC
CASSLGWGGSNEQFF
>TRBV2|-|-|TRBJ1-5
TGTGCCAGCAGTGAATCCGGGACCCAGCATTTT
CASSESGTQHF
>TRBV7-7|TRBD1|-|TRBJ2-1
TGTGCCAGCAGCCCAGACCCGCCAGGACAGGGAACTAGGGATGAGCAGTTCTTC
CASSPDPPGQGTRDEQFF
>TRBV19|-|-|TRBJ2-6
TGTGCCAGTAGTATGACCGGAGGGGCGGGGGCCAACGTCCTGACTTTC
CASSMTGGAGANVLTF
>TRBV5-6|TRBD1|few|TRBJ1-1
TGTGCCAGCAGCTTCCCGGGACAGGGGTTTTCAATCTTT
CASSFPGQGFSIF
>TRBV27|-|-|TRBJ1-1
TGTGCCAGCAGTTTACCAGGTTGGCCTGAAGCTTTCTTT
CASSLPGWPEAFF
>TRBV5-4|TRBD2|-|TRBJ2-7
TGTGCCAGCAGCTCCGGGTCCCAAACTAGCGGTCACGAGCAGTACTTC
CASSSGSQTSGHEQYF
>TRBV7-6|TRBD2|-|TRBJ2-2
TGTGCCAGCAGCTTAGATGTGGCGGGGGGGAACACCGGGGAGCTGTTTTTT
CASSLDVAGGNTGELFF
>TRBV30|TRBD1|-|TRBJ1-4
TGTGCCTGGAGTGTAGGAGGAGACAGGGGCCAGCGTCAGGAGGGATCAGAAAAACTGTTTTTT
CAWSVGGDRGQRQEGSEKLFF
>TRBV6-6|-|-|TRBJ1-5
TGTGCCAGCAGTTACGCCAGGGGCAGTCAGCCCCAGCATTTT
CASSYARGSQPQHF
>TRBV7-2|TRBD1|once|TRBJ1-1
TGTGCCAGCAGCCTTGGACAGGGGCACACTGAAGCTTTCTTT
CASSLGQGHTEAFF
>TRBV9|TRBD1|once|TRBJ2-7
TGTGCCAGCAGCGTAGTTCCAGGGGGCATCGACGAGCAGTACTTC
CASSVVPGGIDEQYF
>TRBV7-2|TRBD2|-|TRBJ2-3
TGTGCCAGCAGCTCTACCGGGACTAAGGAGCAAGATACGCAGTATTTT
CASSSTGTKEQDTQYF
>TRBV15|TRBD1|-|TRBJ1-5
TGTGCCACCAGCCAGGGGACAGGGAAGGGCAATCAGCCCCAGCATTTT
CATSQGTGKGNQPQHF
>TRBV28|-|-|TRBJ1-6
TGTGCCAGCAGTTTTCCAGCGTCCTCCTATAATTCACCCCTCCACTTT
CASSFPASSYNSPLHF
>TRBV18|TRBD1|-|TRBJ1-6
TGTGCCAGCTCAGGACAGGGGCTTAATTCACCCCTCCACTTT
CASSGQGLNSPLHF
>TRBV29-1|-|-|TRBJ2-1
TGCAGCGTTGTCCCAACCTACAATGAGCAGTTCTTC
CSVVPTYNEQFF
>TRBV28|-|-|TRBJ1-4
TGTGCCAGCAGACAGGGACGGTTGAATGAAAAACTGTTTTTT
CASRQGRLNEKLFF
>TRBV10-3|TRBD2|-|TRBJ2-1
TGTGCCATCAGTGAGTCCGGCTTAGCGGGGGTCTACAATGAGCAGTTCTTC
CAISESGLAGVYNEQFF
>TRBV5-1|TRBD2|-|TRBJ2-7
TGCGCCAGCAGCTTGTTGGCTAACTCGGGACTAGCGATATACGAGCAGTACTTC
CASSLLANSGLAIYEQYF
>TRBV11-2|-|-|TRBJ2-5
TGTGCCAGCAGCTTAGTCGGTGGGTCAGGGAATAGCAAGCAGTACTTC
CASSLVGGSGNSKQYF
>TRBV25-1|-|-|TRBJ1-1
TGTGCCAGCAGTGAAGATTGGAACAGCAACACTGAAGCTTTCTTT
CASSEDWNSNTEAFF
>TRBV5-1|-|few|TRBJ2-1
TGCGCCAGCAGCGGTAGCTCCTACAATGAGCAGTTCTTC
CASSGSSYNEQFF
>TRBV9|-|-|TRBJ1-6
TGTGCCAGCAGGGGGGCAGAACGAGGGTCACCCCTCCACTTT
CASRGAERGSPLHF
>TRBV4-1|TRBD1|-|TRBJ2-2
TGCGCCAGCAGCCAAGACCTAGGGACAGGGAAAGTTCCCGGGGAGCTGTTTTTT
CASSQDLGTGKVPGELFF
>TRBV28|TRBD1|-|TRBJ2-2
TGTGCCAGCGCAGCAGGACAGGGGGCCGGGGAGCTGTTTTTT
CASAAGQGAGELFF
>TRBV7-2|TRBD2|-|TRBJ2-1
TGTGCCAGCAGCCGGGGTCAAGCGGGGGGGGATGAGCAGTTCTTC
CASSRGQAGGDEQFF
>TRBV2|-|few|TRBJ1-5
TGTGCCAGCAGTGTTGGAGGCCTCGCGCCCCAGCATTTT
CASSVGGLAPQHF
>TRBV7-9|TRBD1|few|TRBJ1-2
TGTTCCAGCAGTTCTCAGGGGGTTACTGGCTACACCTTC
CSSSSQGVTGYTF
>TRBV2|-|-|TRBJ2-5
TGTGCCAGCACTGAGGGGGGAGAGACCCAGTACTTC
CASTEGGETQYF
>TRBV30|-|-|TRBJ1-1
TGTGCCTGGAGTATAGGGGGGGACTCGTCTACTTTCTTT
CAWSIGGDSSTFF
>TRBV5-1|TRBD1|-|TRBJ2-5
TGCGCCAGCAGCCTGGACAGGGCAGGGGAGACCCAGTACTTC
CASSLDRAGETQYF
>TRBV28|-|once|TRBJ2-7
TGTGCCAGCAGTTTAGAAGGGAGGAGTCAATCCTACGAGCAGTACTTC
CASSLEGRSQSYEQYF
>TRBV4-1|TRBD1|few|TRBJ2-1
TGCGCCAGCAGGGACAGGGGGCAGAGGGAGCAGTTCTTC
CASRDRGQREQFF
>TRBV2|-|-|TRBJ2-1
TGTGCCAGCAAGGGGCTAGTTGCCCTCAATGAGCAGTTCTTC
CASKGLVALNEQFF
>TRBV7-9|-|-|TRBJ2-2
TGTGCCAGCAGCTTTCCGACGACAGTCAACACCGGGGAGCTGTTTTTT
CASSFPTTVNTGELFF
>TRBV6-1|TRBD1|-|TRBJ2-7
TGTGCCAGCTATCTGGACAGGGGCTACGAGCAGTACTTC
CASYLDRGYEQYF
>TRBV13|-|-|TRBJ2-1
TGTGCCAGCAGCTTACCGGGAGTAGTCGGGAGCCATGAGCAGTTCTTC
CASSLPGVVGSHEQFF
>TRBV9|-|-|TRBJ2-5
TGTGCCAGCAGCGTAGATCGTAGCCGGAGCCAAGAGACCCAGTACTTC
CASSVDRSRSQETQYF
>TRBV29-1|TRBD1|-|TRBJ1-3
TGCAGCGTTGGTTACTCATCACCGGGACAGGGGAACACCATATATTTT
CSVGYSSPGQGNTIYF
>TRBV4-2|-|-|TRBJ1-5
TGTGCCAGCAGCCAAGTTGGGGGGAACAATCAGCCCCAGCATTTT
CASSQVGGNNQPQHF
>TRBV12-5|-|-|TRBJ2-2
TGTGCTAGTGGTTTGGACCCCCTCGGACTAACGAACACCGGGGAGCTGTTTTTT
CASGLDPLGLTNTGELFF
>TRBV7-6|TRBD1|-|TRBJ2-2
TGTGCCAGCAGATCTCTGGGACAGAGGACCGGGGAGCTGTTTTTT
CASRSLGQRTGELFF
>TRBV9|-|-|TRBJ2-3
TGTGCCAGCAGCGCAGGAGGAGCTGGCACAGATACGCAGTATTTT
CASSAGGAGTDTQYF
>TRBV7-2|TRBD2|once|TRBJ2-5
TGTGCCAGCAGCCGAGATTTAGCGGGGGGGCAAGAGACCCAGTACTTC
CASSRDLAGGQETQYF
>TRBV7-3|TRBD1|-|TRBJ1-1
TGTGCCAGCAGCTCACAGGGGATGGGGACTGAAGCTTTCTTT
CASSSQGMGTEAFF
>TRBV30|TRBD1|few|TRBJ2-6
TGTGCCTGGATCCCCCGAGGGGGCGCGTCTGGGGCCAACGTCCTGACTTTC
CAWIPRGGASGANVLTF
>TRBV5-4|TRBD2|-|TRBJ2-3
TGTGCCAGCAGCTTGTTTGCGGGGGGGACAGATACGCAGTATTTT
CASSLFAGGTDTQYF
>TRBV27|TRBD1|-|TRBJ1-4
TGTGCCAGCAAGGACAGGGGCCCCTTTGCTGAAAAACTGTTTTTT
CASKDRGPFAEKLFF
>TRBV7-2|TRBD2|-|TRBJ2-1
TGTGCCAGCAGCTTAACTAGCGGGAGTGTTAGTGAGCAGTTCTTC
CASSLTSGSVSEQFF
>TRBV5-1|-|-|TRBJ2-5
TGCGCCAGCAGCTTGGGTGCGGGGTTCCAAGAGACCCAGTACTTC
CASSLGAGFQETQYF
>TRBV9|-|once|TRBJ2-3
TGTGCCAGCAGCCCACGACTAGTTGATACGCAGTATTTT
CASSPRLVDTQYF
>TRBV18|-|-|TRBJ1-5
TGTGCCAGCTCGACCAAGGGGGGCAATCAGCCCCAGCATTTT
CASSTKGGNQPQHF